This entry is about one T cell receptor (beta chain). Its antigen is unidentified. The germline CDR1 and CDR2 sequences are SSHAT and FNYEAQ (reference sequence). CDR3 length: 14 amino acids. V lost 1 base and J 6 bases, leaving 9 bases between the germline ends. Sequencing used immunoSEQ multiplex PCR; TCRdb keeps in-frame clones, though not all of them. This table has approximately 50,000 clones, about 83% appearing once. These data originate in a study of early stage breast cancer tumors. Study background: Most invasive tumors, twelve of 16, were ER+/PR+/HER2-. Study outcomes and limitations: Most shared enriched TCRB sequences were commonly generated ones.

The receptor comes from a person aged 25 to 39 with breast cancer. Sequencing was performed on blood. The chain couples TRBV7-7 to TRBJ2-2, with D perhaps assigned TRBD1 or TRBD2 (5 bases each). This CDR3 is CASSLEQGPGELFF. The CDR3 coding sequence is TGTGCCAGCAGCTTAGAGCAGGGACCCGGGGAGCTGTTTTTT.